Below, 18 T cell receptor beta chains from the same sample are listed, as sequenced in a study of shared clonotypes between healthy human individuals. Profiling relied on immunoSEQ multiplex PCR, and the TCRdb table lists in-frame clones only, not all of them. The table lists about 1.5 million clones, approximately 96% of them singletons, with more than 0.9% in the top ten. Sequenced material: naive CD4+ T cells sorted from blood. Subset described: CD45RA+ positively selected. All receptors come from a man aged 25-40 years in good health.

This chain uses TRBV4-1 with TRBJ2-7, with TRBD1 matching over 7 bases. The CDR3 runs 17 residues. Per germline, CDR1 MGHRA and CDR2 YSYEKL. The ends lost 2 bases at V and 3 bases at J; junction bases unmatched: 13. CDR3 sequence reads: CASSQRSTGVPVYEQYF. The CDR3 nucleotides are TGCGCCAGCAGCCAAAGGTCTACAGGGGTTCCGGTCTACGAGCAGTACTTC.

The genes are TRBV9 and TRBJ2-2; either TRBD1 or TRBD2 may supply D (5 bases each). The germline V gene has CDR1 SGDLS and CDR2 YYNGEE. The V and J ends lost 7 bases and 4 bases respectively, with 17 bases between them. This CDR3 is built from 15 residues. The CDR3 DNA reads TGTGCCAGCCAAAGACCGGGACCCCGCACCGGGGAGCTGTTTTTT. Amino acid sequence: CASQRPGPRTGELFF. Complete variable domain (other parts from reference TRBV9 and TRBJ2-2): DSGVTQTPKHLITATGQRVTLRCSPRSGDLSVYWYQQSLDQGLQFLIQYYNGEERAKGNILERFSAQQFPDLHSELNLSSLELGDSALYFCASQRPGPRTGELFFGEGSRLTVL.

The V gene is TRBV6-5, the J gene TRBJ1-1, with unresolved D. This CDR3 is 12 amino acids long. Germline CDR1 reads MNHEY; CDR2 reads SVGAGI. V was shortened by 6 bases and J by 3 bases, with 8 bases between the two germline ends. CDR3 protein: CASRHTDTEAFF. CDR3 sequence (DNA): TGTGCCAGCAGGCACACGGACACTGAAGCTTTCTTT.

This clone was seen once. The chain links TRBV5-1 to TRBJ2-7; 7 positions agree with TRBD1. The CDR3 loop spans 18 amino acids. J was trimmed by 4 bases and V by 3 bases; bases with no gene match: 19. Germline V lookup: CDR1 SGHRS, CDR2 YFSETQ. The CDR3 loop reads CASSSRTGGLGSAYEQYF. The CDR3 DNA is TGCGCCAGCAGCTCTCGGACAGGTGGTTTGGGATCTGCATACGAGCAGTACTTC.

The V gene is TRBV14, the J gene TRBJ2-1; no firm D call. Trimming shortened V by 4 bases and J by 4 bases, and 11 bases separated the two germline ends. Germline-derived CDR1 and CDR2 are SGHDN and FVKESK. The CDR3 runs 14 residues. CDR3 in amino acids: CASSPRLSYNEQFF. In nucleotides, the CDR3 is TGTGCCAGCAGCCCGCGGTTGAGTTACAATGAGCAGTTCTTC.

The J gene is TRBJ2-3, the V gene TRBV10-1; TRBD1 agrees at 8 bases. This CDR3 spans 15 amino acids. V shed 3 bases, J shed 2 bases, and the junction held 4 bases outside the gene matches. Germline V gene lookup returns CDR1 WNHNN and CDR2 SYGVQD (reference sequence). DNA for the CDR3: TGCGCCAGCAGTGAAAGGACAGGGCACACAGATACGCAGTATTTT. Protein: CASSERTGHTDTQYF.

This sequence joins TRBV25-1 and TRBJ2-2; 8 bases are shared with TRBD1. Germline CDR1 MGHDK, CDR2 SYGVNS. This CDR3 comprises 15 residues. The V segment lost 4 bases and the J segment 6 bases; nucleotides outside the gene matches: 7. The CDR3 spells CASSVGQGQAGELFF. CDR3 nucleotides: TGTGCCAGCAGTGTAGGACAGGGCCAAGCCGGGGAGCTGTTTTTT.

The CDR3 spells CASSLALEDLKIYNEQFF. The CDR3 DNA reads as TGTGCCAGCAGCTTGGCTCTGGAGGATCTCAAGATTTACAATGAGCAGTTCTTC. V gene TRBV5-6 combines with J gene TRBJ2-1; D is possibly TRBD2 (5 bases). The CDR3 sequence is 18 residues long. Germline V gives CDR1 SGHDT, CDR2 YYEEEE. V was shortened by 0 bases and J by 4 bases, with 20 bases between the two germline ends.

The chain recombines TRBV12-1 with TRBJ2-3; TRBD1, the table's D call, was not compared with the DNA. TRBV12-1 counts as a pseudogene. The CDR3 has 15 residues. CDR3: CATRITGTSSDTQYF. The CDR3 DNA sequence: TGTGCCACTCGAATAACAGGAACCTCGTCCGATACGCAGTATTTT.

The gene calls are TRBV5-4 and TRBJ1-2; 8 bases agree with TRBD1. J lost 3 bases, V lost 2 bases, and 9 bases had no gene match. This CDR3 is 16 amino acids long. The germline gives CDR1 SGHNT, CDR2 YYREEE (reference sequence). The CDR3 region is CASSFGAGGADYGYTF. DNA of the CDR3: TGTGCCAGCAGCTTCGGGGCAGGGGGCGCGGACTATGGCTACACCTTC.

V usage is TRBV30 and J usage is TRBJ1-3; D not certain. This CDR3 region has 14 residues. Germline V CDR1 and CDR2: GTSNPN, SVGIG (reference sequence). V was clipped by 4 bases and J by 0 bases, with 10 bases between them. The CDR3 region is CAWTRSNSGNTIYF. The CDR3 region has the DNA TGTGCCTGGACCCGTTCCAACTCTGGAAACACCATATATTTT.

V is TRBV7-8 and J is TRBJ2-1; 9 bases fit TRBD1. Germline-derived CDR1 and CDR2 are SGHVS and FQNEAQ. This CDR3 is built from 16 residues. V trimming: 1 base; J trimming: 3 bases; junction bases outside the gene matches: 4. CDR3: CASSLVSGQGYNEQFF. DNA for the CDR3: TGTGCCAGCAGCTTAGTTTCGGGACAGGGCTACAATGAGCAGTTCTTC.

This sequence joins TRBV7-9 and TRBJ2-1, with 11 bases fitting TRBD2. The CDR3 extends over 17 amino acids. Germline values: CDR1 SEHNR, CDR2 FQNEAQ (reference sequence). With V trimmed by 3 bases and J by 7 bases, 11 bases remained unmatched. DNA of the CDR3: TGTGCCAGCAGCTTTTCACTAGCGGGAGCGGAAAGGAATGAGCAGTTCTTC. Protein sequence: CASSFSLAGAERNEQFF.

The chain links TRBV5-1 to TRBJ2-7, with 16 positions matching TRBD2. Germline lookup yields CDR1 SGHRS and CDR2 YFSETQ. V shed 4 bases and J 2 bases; nucleotides not matched to a gene: 6. The CDR3 extends over 17 amino acids. The CDR3 DNA sequence: TGCGCCAGCAGCCCGGGACTAGCGGGAGGGCGCCCCTACGAGCAGTACTTC. As protein: CASSPGLAGGRPYEQYF. Combining the CDR3 with reference TRBV5-1 and TRBJ2-7 gives the whole variable domain KAGVTQTPRYLIKTRGQQVTLSCSPISGHRSVSWYQQTPGQGLQFLFEYFSETQRNKGNFPGRFSGRQFSNSRSEMNVSTLELGDSALYLCASSPGLAGGRPYEQYFGPGTRLTVT.

The chain links TRBV15 to TRBJ2-1; D is undetermined. V gave up 0 bases and J gave up 4 bases, with 13 bases separating them. The CDR3 has 16 amino acids. Germline V gives CDR1 LNHNV, CDR2 YYDKDF (reference sequence). CDR3 sequence: CATSRDVSIDYNEQFF. The CDR3 nucleotides are TGTGCCACCAGCAGAGATGTATCTATCGATTACAATGAGCAGTTCTTC.

The CDR3 spells CASGRDGNTIYF. CDR3 coding DNA: TGTGCCAGCGGCAGGGATGGAAACACCATATATTTT. The V call is TRBV5-5, the J call TRBJ1-3; the D gene is possibly TRBD1 (5 bases). This CDR3 is built from 12 residues. Trimming shortened V by 7 bases and J by 3 bases, and 8 bases separated the two germline ends. The germline CDR1 and CDR2 sequences are SGHKS and YYEKEE (reference sequence).

This chain links TRBV5-1 with TRBJ2-4, with D possibly called TRBD1 or TRBD2 (5 bases each). CDR1 is SGHRS and CDR2 is YFSETQ in the germline V gene. CDR3 length equals 13 residues. Trimming took 4 bases from V and 8 from J, leaving 13 bases between them. In nucleotides, the CDR3 is TGCGCCAGCAGCACCGGGACGGTCGACATTCAGTACTTC. The encoded protein is CASSTGTVDIQYF.

The chain is built from TRBV11-2 and TRBJ2-3, with D tentatively TRBD2 (6 bases). V lost 3 bases to trimming and J lost 2 bases, with 15 bases between them. The germline V gene has CDR1 SGHAT and CDR2 FQNNGV. The CDR3 spans 16 residues. The CDR3 nucleotides are TGTGCCAGCAGCTTGAGCTCGGGACTTTCCACAGATACGCAGTATTTT. It yields the protein CASSLSSGLSTDTQYF. Supplemented by reference TRBV11-2 and TRBJ2-3, the full variable domain reads EAGVAQSPRYKIIEKRQSVAFWCNPISGHATLYWYQQILGQGPKLLIQFQNNGVVDDSQLPKDRFSAERLKGVDSTLKIQPAKLEDSAVYLCASSLSSGLSTDTQYFGPGTRLTVL.